The 18 T cell receptor beta chains below come from one sample, sequenced in a study of CXCR3-negative and CXCR3-positive naive CD8 T cells. Study conclusions and caveats: CXCR3-positive naive cells had TRB CDR3s that were more hydrophobic than CXCR3-negative naive cells had.

The study made its TRB cDNA libraries by 5' RACE, adding UMI labels. TCRdb reprocessed the 5' RACE reads and reports one entry per CDR3 protein, with no DNA. The table for this sample gives about 130,000 distinct CDR3 sequences. Their target antigens are unknown. The source material was naive CXCR3+ CD8+ T cells from blood. Documented subset: CD45RO-CCR7+CD27+CD95- naive CD8+ T cells expressing CXCR3 (TNR3+). All receptors derive from a human donor in good health. Some clones in this sample may be carry-over from other donors' samples.

The J gene is TRBJ1-2, the V gene TRBV10-2; TCRdb names TRBD1, which stays unverified in the absence of DNA. Per the germline V gene, CDR1 is WSHSY and CDR2 is SAAADI. The CDR3 consists of 15 residues. This chain's CDR3 is CASSEGGHANYGYTF.

The V call is TRBV15, the J call TRBJ1-1; without DNA, the TCRdb call of TRBD1 cannot be checked. CDR1 is LNHNV and CDR2 is YYDKDF in the germline V gene (reference sequence). The CDR3 loop spans 14 amino acids. CDR3 residues: CATSVSGTTVEAFF.

The V gene is TRBV27, the J gene TRBJ1-1. The CDR3 runs to 15 residues. CDR1 is MNHEY and CDR2 is SMNVEV in the germline V gene (reference sequence). This chain's CDR3 is CASSSGPNFGTEAFF.

CDR3 loop: CSARGGGGSGELFF. The V call is TRBV20-1, the J call TRBJ2-2; TCRdb calls TRBD2, which cannot be checked without DNA. The CDR3 loop spans 14 amino acids. CDR1 is DFQATT and CDR2 is SNEGSKA in the germline V gene (reference sequence).

This chain uses TRBV28 with TRBJ2-6; the TRBD2 assignment by TCRdb is unverifiable without DNA. The CDR3 sequence is 11 residues long. Germline V lookup: CDR1 MDHEN, CDR2 SYDVKM. CDR3 residues: CASGPANVLTF.

J is TRBJ1-1 and V is TRBV20-1; the D call from TCRdb, TRBD1, cannot be confirmed without DNA. The CDR3 extends over 14 amino acids. Germline lookup yields CDR1 DFQATT and CDR2 SNEGSKA (reference sequence). The CDR3 sequence is CSARPADRGAEAFF.

The chain carries TRBV20-1 and TRBJ1-1; with no DNA, the TCRdb D assignment of TRBD1 cannot be verified. The CDR3 runs to 14 residues. Germline V gives CDR1 DFQATT, CDR2 SNEGSKA (reference sequence). CDR3 protein: CSAFPTDSNTEAFF.

This sequence joins TRBV29-1 and TRBJ2-7. The CDR3 extends over 13 amino acids. Germline CDR1 is SQVTM and CDR2 is ANQGSEA. The CDR3 is CSVEGLALHEQYF.

J is TRBJ2-2 and V is TRBV7-2; with no DNA, the TCRdb D assignment of TRBD1 cannot be verified. Germline V gene data show CDR1 as SGHTA and CDR2 as FQGNSA. The CDR3 is made up of 11 amino acids. The CDR3: CASSPLSELFF.

V usage is TRBV5-5 and J usage is TRBJ2-2; TCRdb designates TRBD1, a call that cannot be tested without DNA. CDR3 length: 15 amino acids. Germline CDR1 reads SGHKS; CDR2 reads YYEKEE (reference sequence). The CDR3 loop is CASSETGLETGELFF.

The chain combines TRBV13 with TRBJ1-1; TCRdb's D gene call, TRBD1, goes unchecked for lack of DNA. CDR3 length: 14 residues. Germline CDR1 and CDR2: PRHDT and FYEKMQ (reference sequence). CDR3 sequence: CASSQGQPNTEAFF.

V gene TRBV20-1 combines with J gene TRBJ2-1; TCRdb names TRBD2, which stays unverified in the absence of DNA. CDR3 length: 16 residues. Per the germline V gene, CDR1 is DFQATT and CDR2 is SNEGSKA (reference sequence). The CDR3 loop reads CSAAPRGLAASDEQFF.

The chain couples TRBV5-6 to TRBJ1-6; TCRdb's D gene call, TRBD1, goes unchecked for lack of DNA. CDR3 length equals 12 residues. Germline V gene data show CDR1 as SGHDT and CDR2 as YYEEEE. This chain's CDR3 is CASNVGASPLHF.

This chain connects TRBV9 to TRBJ1-1. CDR1 is SGDLS and CDR2 is YYNGEE in the germline V gene. The CDR3 has 13 residues. The CDR3 sequence: CASSVAGNTEAFF.

The rearrangement links TRBV7-9 to TRBJ2-7; as DNA is missing, the TRBD1 call by TCRdb cannot be tested. CDR3 size: 15 residues. Germline V gives CDR1 SEHNR, CDR2 FQNEAQ (reference sequence). The CDR3 spells CASSLATGSLYEQYF.

This sequence joins TRBV5-4 and TRBJ2-1; absent DNA, TCRdb's TRBD1 call cannot be checked. Germline values: CDR1 SGHNT, CDR2 YYREEE (reference sequence). The CDR3 runs to 12 residues. The CDR3 sequence is CASSLPSGEQFF.

The V gene is TRBV7-9, the J gene TRBJ1-4; TCRdb's D gene call, TRBD1, goes unchecked for lack of DNA. This CDR3 is built from 16 residues. Per germline, CDR1 SEHNR and CDR2 FQNEAQ (reference sequence). This CDR3 is CASSLGPLDSNEKLFF.

V gene TRBV13 combines with J gene TRBJ2-1; with no DNA, the TCRdb D assignment of TRBD2 cannot be verified. This CDR3 contains 16 residues. The V gene's germline CDR1 is PRHDT and CDR2 FYEKMQ (reference sequence). Here the CDR3 reads CASSLYPSGGATEQFF.